This T cell receptor (beta chain) stems from a study of shared clonotypes between healthy human individuals. Study-wide context: The study enrolled a couple of women and three men aged 18 to 49. Each donor's CD8 memory used one plate, CD8 naive two, each CD4 subset three.

Study conclusions and caveats: The study found about 5% of naive CD4 clonotypes shared across a few donors. Memory subsets generally showed lower estimated richness than naive subsets.

TCRdb's table, derived via immunoSEQ multiplex PCR, lists solely in-frame clones and lacks some. The table shows about 650,000 clones, with 95% occurring only once. Only CD45RO-negative cells positively selected for CCR7 counted as naive CD8 cells, so terminally differentiated effector memory CD45RA+ cells were excluded. The CDR3 totals 17 residues. The V gene's germline CDR1 is LNHDA and CDR2 SQIVND (reference sequence). V shed 7 bases, J shed 2 bases, and the junction held 12 bases outside the gene matches. Concerning this clone itself: Its target is not known.

The sample comprised naive CD8+ T cells sorted from blood. V and J are TRBV19 and TRBJ2-5; 11 bases are shared with TRBD2. The sequence came from a woman in her twenties or thirties in good health. The CDR3 sequence: CASKTSGSISLQETQYF. The CDR3 bases are TGTGCCAGTAAAACTAGCGGGAGTATCTCCTTACAAGAGACCCAGTACTTC.